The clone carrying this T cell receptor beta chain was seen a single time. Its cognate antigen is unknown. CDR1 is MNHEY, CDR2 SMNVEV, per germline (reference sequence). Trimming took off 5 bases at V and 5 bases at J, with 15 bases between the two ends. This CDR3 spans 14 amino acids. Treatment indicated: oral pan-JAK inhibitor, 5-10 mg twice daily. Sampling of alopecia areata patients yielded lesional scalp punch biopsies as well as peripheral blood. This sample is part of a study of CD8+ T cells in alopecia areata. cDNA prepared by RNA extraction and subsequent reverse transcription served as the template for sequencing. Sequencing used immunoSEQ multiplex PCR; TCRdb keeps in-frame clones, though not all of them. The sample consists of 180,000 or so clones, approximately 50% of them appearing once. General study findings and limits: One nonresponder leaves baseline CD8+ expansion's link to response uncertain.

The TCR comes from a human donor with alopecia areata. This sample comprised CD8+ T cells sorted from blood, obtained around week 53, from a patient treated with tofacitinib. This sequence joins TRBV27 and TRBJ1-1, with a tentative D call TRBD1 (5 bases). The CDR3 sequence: CASSTDRGGTEAFF. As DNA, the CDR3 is TGTGCCAGCAGTACGGACCGGGGGGGAACTGAAGCTTTCTTT.